This T cell receptor (beta chain) is from a study of blood T cell repertoires in COVID-19. Study-wide background: The United States, Italy and Spain supplied acute and convalescent COVID-19 samples. Sample material is recorded as cDNA or gDNA derived from T cells, B-cell-depleted T cells, or PBMCs.

Authors' methods: Estimated nucleated cell counts came from reference gene primer amplification. Some clones are missing from TCRdb's copy, which holds only in-frame ones; the method was immunoSEQ multiplex PCR. V and J calls and clone size follow that table, whereas D and trimming were derived from the DNA. There are about 210,000 clones in the sample; about 86% occur only once, and around 8.7% lies in the top ten. Germline values: CDR1 DFQATT, CDR2 SNEGSKA (reference sequence). This CDR3 contains 11 residues. V lost 3 bases and J 5 bases, leaving 7 bases between the germline ends. The material sequenced was peripheral blood. This TCR was sampled from a woman in her forties or fifties with acute or convalescent COVID-19. The rearrangement joins TRBV20-1 to TRBJ1-1; the D is unclear. The CDR3, as DNA: TGCAGTGCTAGCCGTACTACTGAAGCTTTCTTT. It is translated as CSASRTTEAFF.